This paragraph reports one T cell receptor beta chain. Its specific antigen is unknown. Within one base of it there is no much larger clone, and no base qualities were kept. Libraries were made using the immunoSEQ multiplex PCR assay. The paper's processing steps were these. A statistical classification framework was built to diagnose cytomegalovirus status from the catalog of TCR beta chain sequences. This immuneACCESS table, as held by TCRdb, lists in-frame sequences with V and J called but not all clones. Of the missing ones, under half trace to an unresolved V gene in checked studies; the others have no known cause. V, J and clone size reflect that table, while D and trimming were determined from the DNA. This sample has fewer than 75,000 clones in its table, and roughly 96% of those were observed once. The ten biggest clones cover about 3% of the sample. This entry belongs to a study of cytomegalovirus exposure and HLA in healthy donors (dated by TCRdb to the late 2010s). Some background on the complete study: According to a later analysis, the approximately 120 validation repertoires were produced on the same platform as the 666 repertoires of the first cohort. The aim of the study was to test whether cataloging public T cell receptors could identify signatures of past pathogen exposure. Along with the approximately 650-subject first cohort, a separate validation cohort of roughly 110 different subjects was used. The study combined high-throughput TCR immunosequencing, statistical association of individual TCRs with disease status, and machine learning to predict cytomegalovirus infection status. What the study reported, not specific to this receptor: While some public TCRs were present in many individuals, most TCR sequences turned up only very rarely across donors. The authors suggested that the approach could potentially be extended to other disease states and immunological phenotypes. A few of the identified cytomegalovirus-associated TCR beta chains were confirmed in vitro to be specific for cytomegalovirus antigens. Subsequent analysis determined that TCRs grouped into clusters in the first cohort also showed a tendency toward co-occurrence across the roughly 120 validation repertoires, and 94% of cluster scores exceeded 0. The classifier was reported to diagnose cytomegalovirus status with high specificity and sensitivity in both the original and validation cohorts. The validation cohort had no HLA typing available for a later analysis, so co-occurrence within that cohort was assessed over all 120 or so repertoires. The study listed 150 to 200 TCR beta chains as associated with cytomegalovirus.

Donors formed part of the validation cohort, which comprised approximately 130 subjects and was distinct from the first cohort of several hundred subjects. The V and J ends are trimmed by 5 bases and 7 bases, leaving 11 bases between them. The CDR3 holds 13 amino acids from the cysteine to the phenylalanine. This entry keeps only the CDR3 DNA: 39 bases, framed from base 1. Sequences LNHNV (CDR1) and YYDKDF (CDR2) are obtained from the germline V gene (reference sequence). The sequenced material came from PBMCs. The TCR originated in a man between 18 and 29 years old in good health and CMV-seronegative. The chain is made from TRBV15 and TRBJ2-2, and the D gene may be TRBD1, 5 bases matching. CDR3 sequence: CATSQGKVGELFF. The bases read TGTGCCACCAGCCAGGGAAAGGTCGGGGAGCTGTTTTTT.